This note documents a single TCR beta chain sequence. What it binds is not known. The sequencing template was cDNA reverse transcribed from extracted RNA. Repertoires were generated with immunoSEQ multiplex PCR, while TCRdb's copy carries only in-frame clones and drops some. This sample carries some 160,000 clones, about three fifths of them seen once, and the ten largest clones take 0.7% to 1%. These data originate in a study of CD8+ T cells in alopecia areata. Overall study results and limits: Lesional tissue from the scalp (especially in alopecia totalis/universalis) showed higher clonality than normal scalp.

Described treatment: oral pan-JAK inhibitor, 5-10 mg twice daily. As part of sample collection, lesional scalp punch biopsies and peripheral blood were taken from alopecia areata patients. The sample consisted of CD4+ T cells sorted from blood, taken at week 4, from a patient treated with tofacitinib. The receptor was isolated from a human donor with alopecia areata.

The chain's CDR3 is CASSPQPLSGAFSNYGYTF. The CDR3 DNA reads TGTGCCAGCAGCCCTCAGCCCCTTTCAGGGGCGTTCTCTAACTATGGCTACACCTTC. This chain links TRBV7-3 with TRBJ1-2; possibly TRBD1 for D (6 bases). Germline CDR1 SGHTA, CDR2 FQGTGA. The CDR3 totals 19 residues. Trimming removed 5 bases at V and 0 bases at J, with 25 bases between.